The rows below give T cell receptor beta chains drawn from one sample of a study of cytomegalovirus exposure and HLA in healthy donors. Some clones are missing from TCRdb's copy, which holds only in-frame ones; the method was immunoSEQ multiplex PCR. The table has 89,000 or so clones, around four fifths seen once. The specimen sequenced was PBMCs. The source is a woman under 30 in good health and CMV-seropositive. Both conserved end residues are part of each CDR3. Each record gives: D gene, J gene, clone size, V gene, CDR3 protein, CDR3 DNA. The D gene is left open where the match is weak. Size values are once, few and many counts, or a class for expanded clones, and some rows have none.

>TRBD1|TRBJ1-4|few|TRBV7-6
CASSTGTALNEKLFF
TGTGCCAGCAGCACGGGGACAGCCCTTAATGAAAAACTGTTTTTT
>TRBD1|TRBJ2-7|few|TRBV28
CASSLWGSRDRSSYEQYF
TGTGCCAGCAGTTTATGGGGGTCACGGGACAGGTCGTCCTACGAGCAGTACTTC
>NA|TRBJ1-1|NA|TRBV6-5
CASSYGLSTEAFF
TGTGCCAGCAGTTACGGTTTGAGCACTGAAGCTTTCTTT
>NA|TRBJ2-3|NA|TRBV25-1
CASSDRTSEGLTDTQYF
TGTGCCAGCAGTGACAGGACATCTGAAGGGCTAACAGATACGCAGTATTTT
>TRBD1|TRBJ2-7|NA|TRBV6-6
CASGGGQGTYEQYF
TGTGCCAGTGGAGGGGGACAGGGGACCTACGAGCAGTACTTC
>TRBD2|TRBJ2-1|NA|TRBV28
CASRQGLAGNYNEQFF
TGTGCCAGCAGACAGGGACTAGCGGGAAACTACAATGAGCAGTTCTTC
>TRBD1|TRBJ1-5|NA|TRBV12-5
CASGSGQGSFFNQPQHF
TGTGCTAGTGGTTCGGGACAGGGATCCTTCTTTAATCAGCCCCAGCATTTT
>NA|TRBJ1-5|once|TRBV9
CASGKGNNQPQHF
TGTGCCAGTGGGAAGGGGAACAATCAGCCCCAGCATTTT
>TRBD1|TRBJ2-2|NA|TRBV9
CASSVANTGATGELFF
TGTGCCAGCAGCGTAGCTAATACAGGGGCGACCGGGGAGCTGTTTTTT
>TRBD2|TRBJ2-7|NA|TRBV2
CASAGASGSYEQYF
TGTGCCAGCGCTGGGGCTAGCGGGAGCTACGAGCAGTACTTC
>TRBD1|TRBJ1-2|NA|TRBV5-1
CASSNRDRDASRGYTF
TGCGCCAGCAGCAACCGGGACAGGGATGCAAGTAGAGGCTACACCTTC
>NA|TRBJ1-5|few|TRBV28
CASNGVSNQPQHF
TGTGCCAGCAACGGGGTCAGCAATCAGCCCCAGCATTTT
>NA|TRBJ2-5|NA|TRBV6-1
CASKQRGPGVAAQYF
TGTGCCAGCAAACAGAGGGGCCCGGGGGTTGCTGCCCAGTACTTC
>TRBD2|TRBJ2-7|NA|TRBV28
CASSQGRLAGFYEQYF
TGTGCCAGCAGCCAAGGACGACTAGCGGGTTTCTACGAGCAGTACTTC
>TRBD1|TRBJ2-1|NA|TRBV5-1
CASSSTGDSYNEQFF
TGCGCCAGCAGCTCAACAGGGGACTCCTACAATGAGCAGTTCTTC
>TRBD1|TRBJ2-5|once|TRBV5-1
CASSWEATGAVMETQYF
TGCGCCAGCAGCTGGGAGGCGACAGGGGCTGTGATGGAGACCCAGTACTTC
>TRBD1|TRBJ1-5|NA|TRBV6-6
CASSWTGFQPQHF
TGTGCCAGCAGTTGGACAGGGTTTCAGCCCCAGCATTTT
>NA|TRBJ1-2|NA|TRBV30
CAWRGSETDYGYTF
TGTGCCTGGAGGGGGAGTGAGACGGACTATGGCTACACCTTC
>NA|TRBJ1-2|NA|TRBV5-6
CASSLRQVRYGYTF
TGTGCCAGCAGCTTGCGACAGGTTCGCTATGGCTACACCTTC
>TRBD2|TRBJ2-7|NA|TRBV7-9
CASSLVDGTSGFQQYF
TGTGCCAGCAGCTTAGTCGACGGGACTAGCGGGTTTCAGCAGTACTTC
>NA|TRBJ1-2|once|TRBV28
CASSTQSYGYTF
TGTGCCAGCTCAACTCAAAGCTATGGCTACACCTTC
>NA|TRBJ2-3|NA|TRBV7-8
CASSVSPGGLLRTDTQYF
TGTGCCAGCAGCGTATCCCCCGGGGGTCTACTGCGCACAGATACGCAGTATTTT
>TRBD2|TRBJ2-7|once|TRBV4-1
CASSPIYERGSYEQYF
TGCGCCAGCAGCCCTATCTACGAGCGGGGCTCCTACGAGCAGTACTTC
>TRBD1|TRBJ2-5|once|TRBV25-1
CASSRTGWRETQYF
TGTGCCAGCAGCCGGACAGGCTGGAGGGAGACCCAGTACTTC
>TRBD1|TRBJ1-5|NA|TRBV7-2
CASSYRTGGKNQPQHF
TGTGCCAGCAGCTACCGGACAGGGGGTAAAAATCAGCCCCAGCATTTT
>NA|TRBJ2-3|NA|TRBV10-2
CASSEWEVDTQYF
TGCGCCAGCAGTGAGTGGGAGGTGGATACGCAGTATTTT
>NA|TRBJ1-1|NA|TRBV27
CASSWGGVFNTEAFF
TGTGCCAGCAGTTGGGGGGGGGTTTTTAACACTGAAGCTTTCTTT
>NA|TRBJ1-1|NA|TRBV7-3
CASSLTSGVPEAFF
TGTGCCAGCAGCTTAACGTCCGGGGTGCCTGAAGCTTTCTTT
>TRBD2|TRBJ2-5|NA|TRBV7-9
CASSLQASGGLRETQYF
TGTGCCAGCAGCTTACAGGCTAGCGGGGGATTGAGGGAGACCCAGTACTTC
>TRBD2|TRBJ2-1|NA|TRBV6-5
CASSQTGTSHNEQFF
TGTGCCAGCAGTCAAACCGGGACTAGCCACAATGAGCAGTTCTTC
>NA|TRBJ2-7|once|TRBV15
CATSIYRGGEQYF
TGTGCCACCAGCATATACAGGGGAGGCGAGCAGTACTTC
>NA|TRBJ1-3|once|TRBV2
CASSDGGLSGNTIYF
TGTGCCAGCAGTGACGGAGGGCTTAGTGGAAACACCATATATTTT
>TRBD1|TRBJ2-7|NA|TRBV2
CASRPDRGFEGVYEQYF
TGTGCCAGCAGACCCGACAGGGGCTTTGAGGGGGTCTACGAGCAGTACTTC
>NA|TRBJ1-4|NA|TRBV19
CASTTVIGVKLFF
TGTGCCAGTACCACAGTAATCGGTGTAAAACTGTTTTTT
>NA|TRBJ1-2|NA|TRBV7-8
CASSYRREQTNYGYTF
TGTGCCAGCAGTTATCGAAGGGAGCAGACTAACTATGGCTACACCTTC
>NA|TRBJ1-5|NA|TRBV25-1
CASSARQVNQPQHF
TGTGCCAGCAGTGCCCGACAGGTAAATCAGCCCCAGCATTTT
>TRBD1|TRBJ1-2|NA|TRBV9
CASNQGTEAATF
TGTGCCAGCAATCAGGGGACAGAGGCCGCCACCTTC
>NA|TRBJ1-3|once|TRBV28
CASSLWAGSQKTGNTIYF
TGTGCCAGCAGTTTATGGGCGGGCTCGCAGAAGACTGGAAACACCATATATTTT
>TRBD2|TRBJ2-4|NA|TRBV4-1
CASSPAGGPRVGKNIQYF
TGCGCCAGCAGCCCAGCGGGAGGGCCCCGGGTTGGCAAAAACATTCAGTACTTC
>NA|TRBJ1-2|NA|TRBV29-1
CSVGPGSNYGYTF
TGCAGCGTAGGTCCGGGAAGTAACTATGGCTACACCTTC
>NA|TRBJ2-7|NA|TRBV27
CASSPSDMSYEQYF
TGTGCCAGCAGTCCTTCCGACATGTCCTACGAGCAGTACTTC
>TRBD1|TRBJ1-2|NA|TRBV16
CASSQSTGGVGYTF
TGTGCCAGCAGCCAATCGACAGGGGGCGTTGGCTACACCTTC
>TRBD2|TRBJ2-5|NA|TRBV5-1
CASSFSSGGTKTQYF
TGCGCCAGCAGCTTCTCTAGCGGGGGGACGAAGACCCAGTACTTC
>NA|TRBJ1-1|few|TRBV2
CASPLGQGSTEAFF
TGTGCCAGCCCGTTGGGGCAGGGCTCCACTGAAGCTTTCTTT
>TRBD1|TRBJ2-1|NA|TRBV6-1
CASSGGGLTYNEQFF
TGTGCCAGCAGTGGAGGGGGCCTTACCTACAATGAGCAGTTCTTC